This TCR beta chain appears in the sequencing data of a study of HIV-infected patients and healthy controls. The study, taken as a whole, reports: Compared with healthy controls, HIV-infected patients showed less CDR3 sharing between individuals. During therapy, HIV-associated CDR3s fell significantly in frequency, while CMV-associated CDR3s did not change significantly.

With 4 bases clipped from V and 4 bases from J, the junction kept 6 bases outside the gene matches. The CDR3 extends over 16 amino acids. From germline, CDR1 is SGDLS and CDR2 YYNGEE. cDNA was made from approximately 0.55 ug RNA using alpha and beta constant primers. Separate chain-specific third strand synthesis with multiplexing indices produced the alpha and beta libraries. TCRdb processed the 5' RACE reads anew with MiXCR; each CDR3 protein has one entry. The sample gives some 20,000 distinct CDR3 sequences, approximately 12% of which show up once; 11% is in the top ten. No cell fractionation was done, so the repertoire covers all unsorted peripheral blood T cells. This clonotype showed up many times. What it binds is not known.

This sequence was found in an adult in good health. Input material: blood. This chain links TRBV9 with TRBJ2-2; 11 bases are shared with TRBD1. CDR3 coding DNA: TGTGCCAGCAGCTGGACAGGGGGCCTTTTCACCGGGGAGCTGTTTTTT. Protein: CASSWTGGLFTGELFF.